The subject of this entry is one T cell receptor beta chain. CDR3 length: 15 residues. Germline trimming cut 7 bases from V and 1 base from J; bases unmatched to any gene: 3. Germline V gene data show CDR1 as LNHDA and CDR2 as SQIVND (reference sequence). These data belong to a study of T cell responses to AZD1222 COVID-19 vaccine. Profiled with immunoSEQ multiplex PCR; TCRdb holds only in-frame clones, not every one. Of more than 15,000 clones in the sample, around 80% are singletons; the top ten hold 11% to 15%. V usage is TRBV19 and J usage is TRBJ2-5; 13 bases line up with TRBD2. Sequenced material: peripheral blood, taken 28 days after the second AZD1222 dose. The origin of this receptor is an adult who received the AZD1222 COVID-19 vaccine. Written as DNA, the CDR3 is TGTGCCAGTACCGGGACTAGCGGGGCCCAAGAGACCCAGTACTTC. It codes for CASTGTSGAQETQYF.